Only a few counts were recorded for the clone carrying this T cell receptor beta chain. A much more abundant neighbour one base away suggests this may be a read error. RNA transcripts yielded amplified TCR beta CDR3 regions. First-round RT-PCR targeting the TCR CDR3 was performed with the HTBI primer set. TCRdb reprocessed the multiplex PCR reads with MiXCR, giving one entry per CDR3 protein. Seen here are around 620,000 distinct CDR3 sequences, around 16% observed once, and the top ten hold over 3.5%. The CDR3 covers 14 residues. The V gene's germline CDR1 is SEHNR and CDR2 FQNEAQ (reference sequence). The sample comes from a study of T cells in Graves' hyperthyroidism and ophthalmopathy. In making diagnoses, clinical symptoms, serum thyroxine and TRAb, thyroid ultrasound and orbital computed tomography were all used.

The source material was blood. The receptor was isolated from a woman under 40 with Graves' hyperthyroidism. The chain is built from TRBV7-9 and TRBJ2-5; the D gene is possibly TRBD1 (6 bases). CDR3 nucleotides: TGTGCCAGCAGCCACGACAGGTACCAAGGGACCCAGTACTTC. As protein: CASSHDRYQGTQYF.